The rows below give T cell receptor beta chains drawn from one sample of a study of T cell repertoires in cytomegalovirus infection. TCRdb re-called the reads through MiXCR, storing one row per CDR3 protein. The table includes 480,000 or so distinct CDR3 sequences, 10% to 12% detected once. Input material: PBMCs. Source of these receptors: a human donor in good health (CMV status not recorded). Some clones in this sample may be carry-over from other donors' samples. Both conserved end residues are part of each CDR3. Fields, in order: D gene, V gene, J gene, clone size, CDR3 protein, CDR3 DNA. A D gene is named only where the DNA matches it firmly. The size entry is marked missing in some rows and otherwise reads once, few, many or a size class.

>.|TRBV23-1|TRBJ2-3|few
CASSQSGSLGAQYF
TGCGCCAGCAGTCAATCCGGCTCCCTTGGGGCGCAGTATTTT
>.|TRBV6-2/TRBV6-3|TRBJ1-5|many
CASSYSSQGSQPQHF
TGTGCCAGCAGTTACTCGAGTCAGGGAAGCCAGCCCCAGCATTTT
>TRBD1|TRBV18|TRBJ1-5|few
CASSPGTGAVYSNQPQHF
TGTGCCAGCTCACCAGGGACAGGGGCTGTTTATAGCAATCAGCCCCAGCATTTT
>TRBD1|TRBV5-6|TRBJ1-5|few
CASSLRGYFGQPQHF
TGTGCCAGCAGCCTCAGGGGGTACTTTGGTCAGCCCCAGCATTTT
>.|TRBV7-2|TRBJ1-4|many
CASSDNRALNEKLFF
TGTGCCAGCAGCGACAACAGGGCCCTTAATGAAAAACTGTTTTTT
>.|TRBV7-9|TRBJ2-1|many
CASSFGNPKQFF
TGTGCCAGCAGCTTTGGAAACCCTAAGCAGTTCTTC
>.|TRBV4-2|TRBJ1-1|many
CASSQLGREGTEAFF
TGTGCCAGCAGCCAATTGGGTCGCGAGGGCACTGAAGCTTTCTTT
>.|TRBV2|TRBJ1-3|few
CASRQAAGNTIYF
TGTGCCAGCCGACAGGCGGCTGGAAACACCATATATTTT
>.|TRBV19|TRBJ2-2|many
CASSIGPGVDGELFF
TGTGCCAGTAGTATCGGGCCAGGGGTGGACGGGGAGCTGTTTTTT
>TRBD1|TRBV5-6|TRBJ2-5|many
CASSLIGTAQETQYF
TGTGCCAGCAGCTTGATTGGGACAGCACAAGAGACCCAGTACTTC
>.|TRBV7-9|TRBJ1-1|many
CASSQNDRFDTEAFF
TGTGCCAGCAGCCAAAATGACAGATTTGACACTGAAGCTTTCTTT
>TRBD1|TRBV7-6|TRBJ2-5|many
CASSFGPGQGGETQYF
TGTGCCAGCAGCTTCGGACCGGGACAGGGAGGAGAGACCCAGTACTTC
>TRBD1|TRBV20-1|TRBJ1-1|.
CSARSPTGEGTEAFF
TGCAGTGCTAGGTCTCCGACAGGGGAGGGAACTGAAGCTTTCTTT
>TRBD1|TRBV28|TRBJ1-6|.
CASSSGQGESSPLHF
TGTGCCAGCAGTTCGGGACAGGGGGAGAGTTCACCCCTCCACTTT
>.|TRBV12-3/TRBV12-4|TRBJ1-1|many
CASVQLNAEAFF
TGTGCCAGCGTCCAGTTGAACGCTGAAGCTTTCTTT
>.|TRBV11-2|TRBJ2-5|many
CASSHDGGAKTQYF
TGTGCCAGCAGCCATGACGGGGGAGCCAAGACCCAGTACTTC
>TRBD2|TRBV7-9|TRBJ2-7|many
CASSPRLAGVREQYF
TGTGCCAGCAGCCCTCGACTAGCGGGAGTGAGGGAGCAGTACTTC
>TRBD1|TRBV6-1|TRBJ2-7|many
CAIQGTGYEQYF
TGTGCAATACAGGGGACGGGATACGAGCAGTACTTC
>.|TRBV6-6|TRBJ2-5|many
CASSSVRGDEAQYF
TGTGCCAGCAGCTCGGTCAGGGGAGATGAGGCCCAGTACTTC
>TRBD1|TRBV20-1|TRBJ1-1|many
CSARGLTGGTEAFF
TGCAGTGCTAGAGGCTTGACAGGGGGCACTGAAGCTTTCTTT
>TRBD1|TRBV6-1|TRBJ2-6|many
CASSSGGWSGANVLTF
TGTGCCAGCAGTTCAGGGGGCTGGAGTGGGGCCAACGTCCTGACTTTC
>.|TRBV7-9|TRBJ2-7|many
CASTRSGNQQYF
TGTGCCAGCACCAGATCAGGAAACCAGCAGTACTTC
>TRBD1|TRBV20-1|TRBJ1-1|many
CSARDWGQGAAFF
TGCAGTGCTAGAGATTGGGGACAGGGGGCTGCTTTCTTT
>.|TRBV7-9|TRBJ1-5|many
CASSPGRENQPQHF
TGTGCCAGCAGCCCGGGACGGGAAAATCAGCCCCAGCATTTT
>TRBD2|TRBV10-3|TRBJ2-1|many
CAISESTSGGSYNEQFF
TGTGCCATCAGTGAGTCGACTAGCGGGGGGTCCTACAATGAGCAGTTCTTC
>.|TRBV6-6|TRBJ2-5|many
CASSPVEGATQYF
TGTGCCAGCAGTCCTGTAGAGGGTGCGACCCAGTACTTC
>.|TRBV20-1|TRBJ1-2|many
CSAPTTLIQGTYTF
TGCAGTGCTCCAACAACCCTAATACAGGGCACCTACACCTTC
>.|TRBV5-4|TRBJ1-1|many
CASSARDKNTEAFF
TGTGCCAGCAGCGCCCGGGACAAAAACACTGAAGCTTTCTTT
>TRBD1|TRBV28|TRBJ2-2|many
CASSLSGTGRTGELFF
TGTGCCAGCAGTTTGTCCGGGACAGGGCGGACCGGGGAGCTGTTTTTT
>.|TRBV28|TRBJ2-7|many
CATHLRGLSYEQYF
TGTGCCACCCATCTCAGGGGTCTGTCCTACGAGCAGTACTTC
>TRBD1|TRBV27|TRBJ2-3|.
CASRKTGVRRSDTQYF
TGTGCCAGCAGAAAAACAGGGGTCCGACGATCAGATACGCAGTATTTT
>TRBD2|TRBV20-1|TRBJ2-7|many
CSARKRPSGISTYEQYF
TGCAGTGCTAGAAAGAGGCCTAGCGGGATTTCCACCTACGAGCAGTACTTC
>.|TRBV3-1|TRBJ2-7|.
CASSEGFGEHEQYF
TGTGCCAGCAGCGAGGGATTCGGGGAGCACGAGCAGTACTTC
>.|TRBV6-2/TRBV6-3|TRBJ2-5|few
CASRIDRDIETQYF
TGTGCCAGCAGAATCGATCGGGACATTGAGACCCAGTACTTC
>.|TRBV24-1|TRBJ2-7|.
CATSTGGGRSLTYEQYF
TGTGCCACCAGTACAGGGGGGGGCAGATCCTTAACCTACGAGCAGTACTTC
>TRBD2|TRBV6-2/TRBV6-3|TRBJ2-1|many
CASSYFTSGSYNEQFF
TGTGCCAGCAGTTACTTTACTAGCGGCTCCTACAATGAGCAGTTCTTC
>.|TRBV19|TRBJ2-2|many
CASSIGQRGELFF
TGTGCCAGTAGTATAGGGCAGCGCGGGGAGCTGTTTTTT
>.|TRBV19|TRBJ2-3|.
CASSMGDLSTDTQYF
TGTGCCAGTAGTATGGGAGACCTCAGCACAGATACGCAGTATTTT
>.|TRBV6-5|TRBJ1-2|few
CASSYSTSNYGYTF
TGTGCCAGCAGTTACTCGACAAGTAACTATGGCTACACCTTC
>TRBD1|TRBV19|TRBJ1-2|.
CASSIPGQGLSGYTF
TGTGCCAGTAGTATACCGGGACAGGGCCTTTCGGGCTACACCTTC
>TRBD1|TRBV2|TRBJ2-7|many
CASTLDRSDEQYF
TGTGCCAGCACATTGGACAGGTCCGACGAGCAGTACTTC
>TRBD2|TRBV5-4|TRBJ2-1|many
CASSRTSGPSYNEQFF
TGTGCCAGCAGCCGTACTAGCGGCCCTTCCTACAATGAGCAGTTCTTC
>TRBD2|TRBV5-1|TRBJ2-1|many
CASSVSGGGVNEQFF
TGCGCCAGCAGCGTTAGCGGGGGGGGTGTCAATGAGCAGTTCTTC
>.|TRBV18|TRBJ1-4|.
CASSPPGGSGEKLFF
TGTGCCAGCTCACCACCAGGAGGGAGCGGCGAAAAACTGTTTTTT
>.|TRBV5-6|TRBJ2-5|.
CASSWVRPGCGVVETQYF
TGTGCCAGCAGCTGGGTGAGGCCGGGGTGCGGGGTAGTGGAGACCCAGTACTTC
>.|TRBV5-4|TRBJ2-5|.
CASSLSELAGETQYF
TGTGCCAGCAGCTTGTCCGAACTAGCTGGGGAGACCCAGTACTTC